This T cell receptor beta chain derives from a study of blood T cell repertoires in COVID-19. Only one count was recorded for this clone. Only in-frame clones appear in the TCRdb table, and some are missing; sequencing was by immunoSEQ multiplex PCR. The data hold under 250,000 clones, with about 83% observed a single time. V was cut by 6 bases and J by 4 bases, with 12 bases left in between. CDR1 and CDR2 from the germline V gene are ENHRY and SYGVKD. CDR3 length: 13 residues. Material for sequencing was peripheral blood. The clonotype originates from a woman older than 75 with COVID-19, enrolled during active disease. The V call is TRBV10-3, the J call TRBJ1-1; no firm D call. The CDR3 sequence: CAIRPAGSTEAFF. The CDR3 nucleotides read TGTGCCATCAGACCAGCGGGTAGCACTGAAGCTTTCTTT.